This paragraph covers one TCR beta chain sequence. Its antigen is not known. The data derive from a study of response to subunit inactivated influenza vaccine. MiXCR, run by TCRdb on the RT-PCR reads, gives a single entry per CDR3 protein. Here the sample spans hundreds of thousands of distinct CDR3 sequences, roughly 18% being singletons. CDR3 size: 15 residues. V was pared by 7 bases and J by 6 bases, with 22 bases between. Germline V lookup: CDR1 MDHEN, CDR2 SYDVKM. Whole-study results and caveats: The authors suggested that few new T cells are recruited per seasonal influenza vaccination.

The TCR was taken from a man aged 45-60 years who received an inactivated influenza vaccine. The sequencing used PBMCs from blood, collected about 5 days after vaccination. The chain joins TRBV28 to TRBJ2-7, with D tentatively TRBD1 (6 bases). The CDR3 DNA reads TGTGCCAGCACCCCGGGACAAGGGAATGGTGGCGAGCAGTACTTC. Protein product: CASTPGQGNGGEQYF.